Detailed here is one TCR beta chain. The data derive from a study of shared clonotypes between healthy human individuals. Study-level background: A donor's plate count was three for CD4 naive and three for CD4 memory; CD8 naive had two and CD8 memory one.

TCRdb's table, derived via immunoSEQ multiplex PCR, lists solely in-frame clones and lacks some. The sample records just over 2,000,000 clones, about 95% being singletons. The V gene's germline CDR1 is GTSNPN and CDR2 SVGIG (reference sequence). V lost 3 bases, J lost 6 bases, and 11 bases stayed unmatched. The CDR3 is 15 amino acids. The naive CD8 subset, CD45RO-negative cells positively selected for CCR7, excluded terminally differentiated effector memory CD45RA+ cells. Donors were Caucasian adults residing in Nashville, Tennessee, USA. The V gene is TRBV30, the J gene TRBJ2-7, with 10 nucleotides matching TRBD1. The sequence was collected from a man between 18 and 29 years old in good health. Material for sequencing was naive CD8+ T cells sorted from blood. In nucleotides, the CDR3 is TGTGCCTGGAGCTCCGGGACAGGGGTAATAGGCGAGCAGTACTTC. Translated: CAWSSGTGVIGEQYF.